This entry lists 27 T cell receptor beta chains sequenced from one sample in a study of OX40 agonist ivuxolimab in advanced cancers. The method was immunoSEQ multiplex PCR; TCRdb's version includes in-frame clones alone and lacks a portion of them. This table has roughly 60,000 clones, about 87% appearing once. This specimen was CD4+ or CD8+ T cells sorted from blood, taken in a trial of the OX40 agonist ivuxolimab. Receptors were obtained from an adult with an advanced solid tumor such as melanoma, head and neck, liver or kidney cancer.

V usage is TRBV30 and J usage is TRBJ2-3; 11 positions agree with TRBD2. CDR1 and CDR2 (germline): GTSNPN, SVGIG (reference sequence). V was clipped by 1 base and J by 4 bases; unmatched bases: 4. CDR3 length: 15 residues. Here the CDR3 DNA reads TGTGCCTGGAGTGCGGGACTAGCGGAAGCAGATACGCAGTATTTT. Its protein product is CAWSAGLAEADTQYF. Full variable domain (remainder filled in from reference TRBV30 and TRBJ2-3): SQTIHQWPATLVQPVGSPLSLECTVEGTSNPNLYWYRQAAGRGLQLLFYSVGIGQISSEVPQNLSASRPQDRQFILSSKKLLLSDSGFYLCAWSAGLAEADTQYFGPGTRLTVL.

This clone has only one observation. This rearrangement joins TRBV7-8 to TRBJ2-2, with a weak D call TRBD1 (6 bases). Germline CDR1 and CDR2: SGHVS and FQNEAQ. This CDR3 region has 15 residues. Trimming left V 3 bases short and J 2 bases short, with 10 bases between. The CDR3 sequence is CASSFIGGNTGELFF. CDR3 in DNA: TGTGCCAGCAGCTTTATAGGGGGAAACACCGGGGAGCTGTTTTTT.

V gene TRBV7-2 combines with J gene TRBJ1-1; D might be TRBD1 (5 bases). Trimming shortened V by 5 bases and J by 0 bases, and 16 bases separated the two germline ends. CDR3 length: 16 residues. Germline V gene lookup returns CDR1 SGHTA and CDR2 FQGNSA. This chain's CDR3 is CASSPKGRAMNTEAFF. The DNA of the CDR3 is TGTGCCAGCAGCCCCAAAGGCAGGGCAATGAACACTGAAGCTTTCTTT.

The CDR3: CASSYRWGSDTQYF. For the CDR3, the DNA is TGTGCCAGCAGTTACCGGTGGGGTTCAGATACGCAGTATTTT. The chain carries TRBV6-5 and TRBJ2-3; no reliable D call. CDR1 is MNHEY and CDR2 is SVGAGI in the germline V gene. The length of the CDR3 is 14 residues. V was cut by 2 bases and J by 4 bases, with 10 bases left in between.

The chain joins TRBV7-2 to TRBJ2-7; TRBD1 matches at 10 bases. This CDR3 is built from 15 residues. From germline, CDR1 is SGHTA and CDR2 FQGNSA. The V gene end was trimmed by 0 bases and the J gene end by 5 bases; junction bases not matched to a gene: 4. CDR3 bases: TGTGCCAGCAGCTTAGCCGGGACAGGGGAGAACGAGCAGTACTTC. Amino acids: CASSLAGTGENEQYF.

This rearrangement joins TRBV6-6 to TRBJ2-2; D is uncertain. Looked up from germline, CDR1 is MNHNY and CDR2 is SVGAGI (reference sequence). V was trimmed by 6 bases and J by 1 base, leaving 9 bases between them. This CDR3 has 14 residues. This chain's CDR3 is CASSPALNTGELFF. For the CDR3, the DNA is TGTGCCAGCAGCCCTGCTTTGAACACCGGGGAGCTGTTTTTT.

The rearrangement uses TRBV5-1 and TRBJ2-6; 7 nucleotides align to TRBD2. Germline CDR1 SGHRS, CDR2 YFSETQ. After removal of 4 bases from V and 4 bases from J, the junction contained 5 bases not matched to a gene. The CDR3 runs 15 residues. The CDR3 coding sequence is TGCGCCAGCAGCCCGGGGGGTAGAGGGGCCAACGTCCTGACTTTC. It is translated as CASSPGGRGANVLTF.

V and J are TRBV27 and TRBJ1-2; D is perhaps TRBD1 (5 bases). In germline, CDR1 is MNHEY, CDR2 SMNVEV (reference sequence). The CDR3 is 17 residues long. V was shortened by 10 bases and J by 4 bases, with 28 bases between the two germline ends. In DNA form, the CDR3 reads TGTGCCACCACTTGGGCGGGCAATCAGGGTACCCTCTATGGCTACACCTTC. As protein: CATTWAGNQGTLYGYTF.

This chain links TRBV29-1 with TRBJ1-2; a weak D match, TRBD1 (5 bases). Germline V gene data show CDR1 as SQVTM and CDR2 as ANQGSEA. CDR3 length: 13 amino acids. V lost 7 bases to trimming and J lost 6 bases, with 18 bases between them. DNA for the CDR3: TGCAGCGGCCATTGGCAGGGATTGAATGGCTACACCTTC. Protein: CSGHWQGLNGYTF. The full variable domain, its missing parts supplied by reference TRBV29-1 and TRBJ1-2, is SAVISQKPSRDICQRGTSLTIQCQVDSQVTMMFWYRQQPGQSLTLIATANQGSEATYESGFVIDKFPISRPNLTFSTLTVSNMSPEDSSIYLCSGHWQGLNGYTFGSGTRLTVV.

The chain recombines TRBV11-1 with TRBJ2-5; 9 bases match TRBD1. Unmatched junction bases numbered 11, after V lost 5 bases and J lost 4 bases. The CDR3 sequence is 16 residues long. Germline loops: CDR1 SGHAT, CDR2 FQDESV (reference sequence). CDR3 amino acids: CASSKGDRDDRETQYF. Written as DNA, the CDR3 is TGTGCCAGCAGCAAAGGGGACAGGGATGACAGAGAGACCCAGTACTTC.

The chain links TRBV2 to TRBJ2-3; 7 nucleotides line up with TRBD2. Germline CDR1 is SNHLY and CDR2 is FYNNEI. Trimming removed 5 bases from V and 4 bases from J; junction bases left unmatched: 3. The CDR3 is 13 amino acids. CDR3 sequence reads: CASSYGLADTQYF. The CDR3 DNA reads as TGTGCCAGCAGTTACGGACTAGCAGATACGCAGTATTTT.

This clone was counted a single time. This chain joins TRBV4-1 and TRBJ1-6; 8 nucleotides match TRBD1. CDR3 size: 15 residues. Germline loops: CDR1 MGHRA, CDR2 YSYEKL. With V trimmed by 4 bases and J by 6 bases, 5 bases remained unmatched. The CDR3 loop is CASSPSGGSNSPLHF. The CDR3 nucleotides read TGCGCCAGCAGCCCTTCAGGGGGCTCTAATTCACCCCTCCACTTT.

This clone was detected a few times. The V gene is TRBV15, the J gene TRBJ2-3; TRBD1 aligns across 11 bases. Germline V gene sequence: CDR1 LNHNV, CDR2 YYDKDF (reference sequence). The V gene end was trimmed by 1 base and the J gene end by 4 bases; junction bases not matched to a gene: 4. The CDR3 sequence is 16 residues long. CDR3 in DNA: TGTGCCACCAGCAGAGCAGGACAGGGGGCCGCAGATACGCAGTATTTT. It encodes CATSRAGQGAADTQYF.

The rearrangement links TRBV19 to TRBJ2-1; TRBD1 aligns across 11 bases. Trimming removed 6 bases from V and 2 bases from J; junction bases left unmatched: 3. Germline V lookup: CDR1 LNHDA, CDR2 SQIVND (reference sequence). The CDR3 totals 15 residues. The CDR3 protein is CASRGQGATYNEQFF. In DNA form, the CDR3 reads TGTGCCAGTAGAGGACAGGGGGCTACCTACAATGAGCAGTTCTTC.

CDR3 nucleotide sequence: TGTGCCTGGGTGGGGGACAGGGGCCCAGATACGCAGTATTTT. Translation: CAWVGDRGPDTQYF. V and J are TRBV30 and TRBJ2-3; 10 bases agree with TRBD1. The CDR3 consists of 14 residues. Germline lookup yields CDR1 GTSNPN and CDR2 SVGIG (reference sequence). The trim removed 5 bases at V and 4 bases at J, leaving 6 bases unmatched.

The V and J genes are TRBV10-3 and TRBJ1-1; D is unclear. The CDR3 is made up of 13 amino acids. Germline CDR1 reads ENHRY; CDR2 reads SYGVKD. Trimming took 3 bases from V and 1 from J, leaving 6 bases between them. CDR3 nucleotides: TGTGCCATCAGTGACGTAGGGAACACTGAAGCTTTCTTT. Translated, it gives CAISDVGNTEAFF.

The rearrangement joins TRBV28 to TRBJ1-2; 8 nucleotides match TRBD1. The CDR3 is made up of 12 amino acids. Per germline, CDR1 MDHEN and CDR2 SYDVKM. Trimming cost V 5 bases and J 12 bases; bases outside gene matches: 8. CDR3 DNA sequence: TGTGCCAGCAGTGCGGACAGGGACAGTAACACCTTC. Its translation is CASSADRDSNTF.

The V and J genes are TRBV9 and TRBJ2-5; TRBD2 matches at 10 bases. Germline values: CDR1 SGDLS, CDR2 YYNGEE. The J segment lost 5 bases and the V segment lost 0 bases, leaving 7 bases of the junction unmatched. The CDR3 loop spans 16 amino acids. Here the CDR3 reads CASSVVASGSFETQYF. The CDR3 DNA sequence: TGTGCCAGCAGCGTAGTGGCTAGCGGGAGTTTTGAGACCCAGTACTTC.

The genes are TRBV7-2 and TRBJ2-5; D remains unclear. The CDR3 spans 14 residues. The V gene's germline CDR1 is SGHTA and CDR2 FQGNSA. The V end was cut by 5 bases, the J end by 1 base, with 11 bases between. The CDR3 DNA reads as TGTGCCAGCAGCCCCCAGACCCCCCAAGAGACCCAGTACTTC. Translation gives CASSPQTPQETQYF.

The rearrangement joins TRBV9 to TRBJ2-3; 8 positions agree with TRBD2. V dropped 0 bases and J dropped 0; count of bases not matched to a gene: 0. The CDR3 contains 15 residues. Germline V gene sequence: CDR1 SGDLS, CDR2 YYNGEE. The CDR3 DNA reads as TGTGCCAGCAGCGTAGCTAGCGGGAGCACAGATACGCAGTATTTT. This codes for CASSVASGSTDTQYF.

The rearrangement uses TRBV5-1 and TRBJ1-1; no definite D call. The V end was cut by 4 bases, the J end by 3 bases, with 13 bases between. Germline CDR1 and CDR2: SGHRS and YFSETQ. CDR3 length: 14 residues. CDR3 amino acids: CASSPGYAHTEAFF. In DNA, the CDR3 is TGCGCCAGCAGCCCTGGGTACGCCCACACTGAAGCTTTCTTT.

Only a few counts were recorded for this clone. The V and J genes are TRBV6-1 and TRBJ1-2, with D perhaps TRBD1 (5 bases). The V gene's germline CDR1 is MNHNS and CDR2 SASEGT. Trimming took off 2 bases at V and 7 bases at J, with 17 bases between the two ends. This CDR3 is 15 amino acids long. As DNA, the CDR3 is TGTGCCAGCAGTGAAACAGGCTCATCTAGCGGTGGCTACACCTTC. It yields the protein CASSETGSSSGGYTF.

The rearrangement uses TRBV10-1 and TRBJ2-3; 13 bases fit TRBD2. There are 17 residues in the CDR3. V trimming: 0 bases; J trimming: 6 bases; junction bases outside the gene matches: 6. Germline CDR1 is WNHNN and CDR2 is SYGVQD (reference sequence). The CDR3 bases are TGCGCCAGCAGTGAGTCGATTGGGACTAGCGGGATTGATACGCAGTATTTT. Translated: CASSESIGTSGIDTQYF.

The genes are TRBV13 and TRBJ2-7; 8 bases are shared with TRBD1. Unmatched junction bases numbered 16, after V lost 5 bases and J lost 4 bases. CDR1 is PRHDT, CDR2 FYEKMQ, per germline (reference sequence). The CDR3 contains 17 residues. The CDR3 sequence: CASSPRPPGTGVYEQYF. The CDR3 DNA sequence: TGTGCCAGCAGCCCACGACCCCCCGGGACAGGAGTGTACGAGCAGTACTTC.

This clone occurred once. This chain links TRBV6-1 with TRBJ2-7, with a possible D match to TRBD2 (5 bases). Trimming shortened V by 5 bases and J by 8 bases, and 13 bases separated the two germline ends. Germline lookup yields CDR1 MNHNS and CDR2 SASEGT. This CDR3 has 12 residues. The CDR3 DNA is TGTGCCAGCAGTAACCGGGATAGACAGCAGTACTTC. This codes for CASSNRDRQQYF.

The V call is TRBV7-3, the J call TRBJ1-6, with D tentatively TRBD1 (5 bases). The V gene lost 1 base and the J gene lost 14 bases, with 12 bases spanning the gap. The CDR3 loop spans 13 amino acids. In germline, CDR1 is SGHTA, CDR2 FQGTGA. As DNA, the CDR3 is TGTGCCAGCAGCTTAAGCGGCAAAGGGGCCCTCCACTTT. Protein product: CASSLSGKGALHF.

V usage is TRBV10-1 and J usage is TRBJ2-1, with 7 positions matching TRBD1. V trimming: 5 bases; J trimming: 8 bases; junction bases outside the gene matches: 3. This CDR3 is built from 12 residues. Germline V gene sequence: CDR1 WNHNN, CDR2 SYGVQD (reference sequence). The CDR3 region is CASSCTGDEQFF. The CDR3, as DNA: TGCGCCAGCAGTTGTACAGGGGATGAGCAGTTCTTC.